A single sample gave rise to the 16 T cell receptor beta chains below, sequenced in a study of identical twins. TCRdb analysed the 5' RACE reads with MiXCR anew, one entry per CDR3 protein. The sample contains approximately 260,000 distinct CDR3 sequences, approximately 8.6% of which appear only once. A further study also used this sample, focusing on yellow fever vaccine responses in identical twins.

The sample comprised CD8+ T cells sorted from blood. These receptors were taken from a woman under 30 in good health.

The chain has TRBV4-3 and TRBJ2-7; D unclear. The germline V gene encodes CDR1 LGHNA and CDR2 YSLEER. The CDR3 sequence is 15 residues long. V shed 1 base and J shed 0 bases, with 10 bases lying between them. The CDR3, as DNA: TGCGCCAGCAGCCAAGTTAGGGCAGTCTCCTACGAGCAGTACTTC. Residues: CASSQVRAVSYEQYF.

This clonotype has just a few counts. The CDR3: CASSPPVRGQETQYF. CDR3 nucleotides: TGTGCCAGCAGTCCCCCAGTGAGGGGGCAAGAGACCCAGTACTTC. The chain carries TRBV27 and TRBJ2-5; a weak D match, TRBD1 (6 bases). The CDR3 is 15 amino acids. CDR1 is MNHEY and CDR2 is SMNVEV in the germline V gene (reference sequence). Trimming took off 5 bases at V and 2 bases at J, with 15 bases between the two ends.

V gene TRBV7-9 combines with J gene TRBJ2-1, with D perhaps matching TRBD2 (6 bases). The CDR3 spans 12 residues. CDR1 and CDR2 (germline): SEHNR, FQNEAQ (reference sequence). Between the trimmed V and J ends, which lost 1 base and 10 bases, there was a span of 8 bases. Here the CDR3 DNA reads TGTGCCAGCAGCTTAGTCCTAGCGGAGCAGTTCTTC. This sequence encodes CASSLVLAEQFF.

This chain connects TRBV27 to TRBJ2-7; 8 nucleotides agree with TRBD1. The V segment lost 6 bases and the J segment 3 bases; nucleotides outside the gene matches: 19. The CDR3 totals 18 residues. Germline V gives CDR1 MNHEY, CDR2 SMNVEV (reference sequence). In DNA form, the CDR3 reads TGTGCCAGCAGCGAAACGACCAGCGGACAGGGTGTCAACTACGAGCAGTACTTC. As protein: CASSETTSGQGVNYEQYF.

The V call is TRBV5-1, the J call TRBJ2-1; TRBD2 is a possible D gene (7 bases). Looked up from germline, CDR1 is SGHRS and CDR2 is YFSETQ. V was shortened by 2 bases and J by 8 bases, with 20 bases between the two germline ends. This CDR3 contains 16 residues. CDR3 protein: CASSFRGREMVDEQFF. The CDR3 nucleotides read TGCGCCAGCAGCTTCCGGGGGCGGGAGATGGTAGATGAGCAGTTCTTC.

This clonotype was seen more than once but under ten times. J is TRBJ2-1 and V is TRBV4-2; 11 bases align to TRBD2. CDR1 and CDR2 from the germline V gene are LGHNA and YNFKEQ. CDR3 length equals 18 residues. Trimming removed 4 bases from V and 5 bases from J; junction bases left unmatched: 13. The chain's CDR3 is CASSLEPSGGPLNNEQFF. CDR3 sequence (DNA): TGTGCCAGCAGCCTCGAACCTAGCGGGGGGCCTCTGAACAATGAGCAGTTCTTC.

The chain recombines TRBV27 with TRBJ2-7, with 7 bases that match TRBD1. Trimming removed 5 bases from V and 6 bases from J; junction bases left unmatched: 7. The germline V gene has CDR1 MNHEY and CDR2 SMNVEV (reference sequence). CDR3 size: 13 residues. The CDR3 coding sequence is TGTGCCAGCAGTACCGGACAGGCGGGCGAGCAGTACTTC. Its protein product is CASSTGQAGEQYF.

The sample holds many counts of this clonotype. This chain uses TRBV19 with TRBJ1-1; TRBD1 is a possible D gene (5 bases). The length of the CDR3 is 13 residues. Germline-derived CDR1 and CDR2 are LNHDA and SQIVND (reference sequence). V was cut by 6 bases and J by 3 bases, with 11 bases left in between. CDR3 loop: CASSFDSYTEAFF. Written as DNA, the CDR3 is TGTGCCAGTAGCTTCGACAGTTACACTGAAGCTTTCTTT.

This clonotype was detected only a few times. The CDR3 DNA sequence: TGCGCCAGCAGCCAAGATATGGTGGCTAGTTACAATGAGCAGTTCTTC. This codes for CASSQDMVASYNEQFF. The chain links TRBV4-3 to TRBJ2-1; D gene ambiguous. The CDR3 covers 16 residues. The ends were cut back, 0 bases at V and 4 bases at J, with 13 bases in the middle. Germline CDR1 LGHNA, CDR2 YSLEER.

This clonotype has a handful of counts. The chain is built from TRBV27 and TRBJ2-1, with D tentatively TRBD1 (5 bases). V lost 2 bases to trimming and J lost 9 bases, with 8 bases between them. Germline V gene sequence: CDR1 MNHEY, CDR2 SMNVEV (reference sequence). The CDR3 covers 12 residues. CDR3 DNA: TGTGCCAGCAGTTTAGTGGGGCTTGAGCAGTTCTTC. Protein: CASSLVGLEQFF.

V is TRBV3-1 and J is TRBJ2-5, with 7 bases lining up with TRBD2. This CDR3 spans 15 amino acids. Germline CDR1 LGHDT, CDR2 YNNKEL (reference sequence). Losses at the gene ends were 5 bases for V and 1 base for J; bases not matched to a gene: 7. For the CDR3, the DNA is TGTGCCAGCAGCGAACAACTAGCGTCCCAAGAGACCCAGTACTTC. Protein product: CASSEQLASQETQYF.

The chain carries TRBV12-3 or TRBV12-4 and TRBJ2-1; TRBD2 might be the D (8 bases). CDR3 length: 14 residues. V was trimmed by 7 bases and J by 1 base, leaving 11 bases between them. CDR3: CASIAGQSYNEQFF. CDR3 bases: TGTGCCAGCATAGCGGGACAGTCCTACAATGAGCAGTTCTTC.

This clonotype was seen ten or more times. This chain joins TRBV28 and TRBJ1-1; no reliable D call. CDR1 is MDHEN, CDR2 SYDVKM, per germline. This CDR3 contains 15 residues. V was pared by 6 bases and J by 0 bases, with 14 bases between. In DNA, the CDR3 is TGTGCCAGCAGCCTTACAGAGGGTTTGAACACTGAAGCTTTCTTT. The encoded protein is CASSLTEGLNTEAFF.

This clonotype appeared many times. Written as DNA, the CDR3 is TGCAGCGCAACGGACTACAATTCCTACAATGAGCAGTTCTTC. Translated, it gives CSATDYNSYNEQFF. The chain recombines TRBV29-1 with TRBJ2-1; TRBD2 might be the D (6 bases). Trimming cost V 7 bases and J 1 base, with 14 bases left between them. The CDR3 covers 14 residues. Germline CDR1 and CDR2: SQVTM and ANQGSEA.

This clonotype was seen at least ten times. The chain links TRBV20-1 to TRBJ2-7; 8 nucleotides agree with TRBD2. With 4 bases clipped from V and 2 bases from J, the junction kept 7 bases outside the gene matches. Germline assignment: CDR1 DFQATT and CDR2 SNEGSKA (reference sequence). The CDR3 is 14 amino acids. CDR3 sequence: CSATSTSATYEQYF. For the CDR3, the DNA is TGCAGTGCTACCTCGACTAGCGCAACCTACGAGCAGTACTTC.

This clonotype was counted only a few times. The gene calls are TRBV6-1 and TRBJ2-7, with D uncertain. This CDR3 spans 13 amino acids. The germline V gene encodes CDR1 MNHNS and CDR2 SASEGT. V was shortened by 5 bases and J by 0 bases, with 8 bases between the two germline ends. For the CDR3, the DNA is TGTGCCAGCAGTCCACAGCCCTCCTACGAGCAGTACTTC. This translates into CASSPQPSYEQYF.